A selection of T cell receptor beta chains follows, all from one sample in a study of blood T cell repertoires in COVID-19. Here immunoSEQ multiplex PCR was the method, and the copy in TCRdb shows in-frame clones only, minus some. Among more than 85,000 clones listed, 82% were seen once. The material sequenced was peripheral blood. These receptor sequences come from an elderly man with acute or convalescent COVID-19. CDR3s include the opening cysteine and the closing phenylalanine or tryptophan. The D gene is left open where the match is weak. Where a row states a size, it is once, few, many or the class of an expanded clone; other rows omit it.

D gene	V gene	clone size	J gene	CDR3 protein	CDR3 DNA
-	TRBV28	-	TRBJ2-7	CASSLGPLASGYEQYF	TGTGCCAGCAGCCTGGGCCCTTTGGCGTCCGGCTACGAGCAGTACTTC
TRBD1	TRBV15	-	TRBJ2-7	CATSRARGQGGSSYLYEQYF	TGTGCCACCAGCAGAGCCCGGGGACAGGGGGGTTCCTCCTACCTCTACGAGCAGTACTTC
TRBD1	TRBV7-8	-	TRBJ2-6	CASSPRTGGTPGANVLTF	TGTGCCAGCAGCCCTCGGACAGGGGGCACCCCTGGGGCCAACGTCCTGACTTTC
-	TRBV30	-	TRBJ1-6	CAWSASGGSPLHF	TGTGCCTGGAGCGCCTCGGGTGGCTCACCCCTCCACTTT
-	TRBV6-5	-	TRBJ1-2	CASSYQAHQMDGYTF	TGTGCCAGCAGTTACCAGGCCCATCAAATGGATGGCTACACCTTC
TRBD2	TRBV9	-	TRBJ2-4	CASSALQGGNIQYF	TGTGCCAGCAGCGCCCTCCAGGGAGGGAACATTCAGTACTTC
TRBD2	TRBV11-3	-	TRBJ2-1	CASSLTSGSSYNEQFF	TGTGCCAGCAGCTTGACTAGCGGGAGCTCCTACAATGAGCAGTTCTTC
-	TRBV19	-	TRBJ2-2	CASSTGLITGELFF	TGTGCCAGTAGTACTGGACTAATAACCGGGGAGCTGTTTTTT
-	TRBV7-2	once	TRBJ2-5	CASSAYLDIQETQYF	TGTGCCAGCTCAGCTTATTTGGACATCCAAGAGACCCAGTACTTC
-	TRBV2	-	TRBJ2-4	CASSGEIRRNIQYF	TGTGCCAGCAGCGGGGAGATACGACGAAACATTCAGTACTTC
TRBD2	TRBV6-2/TRBV6-3	-	TRBJ2-2	CASSRSGSGTGELFF	TGTGCCAGCAGTCGAAGCGGGAGTGGGACCGGGGAGCTGTTTTTT
TRBD1	TRBV5-4	-	TRBJ2-2	CASRRAGGRVYAGELFF	TGTGCCAGCAGGCGGGCAGGGGGCCGAGTATATGCCGGGGAGCTGTTTTTT
-	TRBV2	few	TRBJ1-6	CASRNRVANSPLHF	TGTGCCAGCAGGAACCGGGTTGCAAATTCACCCCTCCACTTT
-	TRBV28	-	TRBJ1-1	CASNQIDSLTEAFF	TGTGCCAGCAATCAGATCGACAGCCTCACTGAAGCTTTCTTT
TRBD2	TRBV7-9	-	TRBJ2-1	CASSLAGGGGGNEQFF	TGTGCCAGCAGCTTAGCTGGGGGCGGGGGGGGCAATGAGCAGTTCTTC
-	TRBV18	-	TRBJ1-2	CASSPRPSQGGYTF	TGTGCCAGCTCACCAAGGCCTTCCCAGGGAGGCTACACCTTC
TRBD2	TRBV24-1	-	TRBJ2-1	CATSDRLAGEVNEQFF	TGTGCCACCAGTGATCGGCTAGCGGGAGAGGTAAATGAGCAGTTCTTC
-	TRBV19	-	TRBJ2-5	CASAGPRWETQYF	TGTGCCAGTGCGGGACCCCGTTGGGAGACCCAGTACTTC
TRBD1	TRBV5-1	-	TRBJ2-7	CASTNRGPGYEQYF	TGCGCCAGCACCAACAGGGGACCTGGCTACGAGCAGTACTTC
TRBD1	TRBV7-2	-	TRBJ1-4	CASSSDRFNEKLFF	TGTGCCAGCAGTTCGGACAGGTTTAATGAAAAACTGTTTTTT
-	TRBV15	-	TRBJ2-1	CATSRNRLRVFQFF	TGTGCCACCAGCAGAAATCGACTACGAGTTTTCCAGTTCTTC
TRBD1	TRBV7-2	once	TRBJ1-4	CASSLSARGKSEKLFF	TGTGCCAGCAGCTTGTCCGCCAGGGGGAAAAGTGAAAAACTGTTTTTT
-	TRBV28	-	TRBJ1-4	CASRTDNRNEKLFF	TGTGCCAGCAGGACTGACAACAGGAATGAAAAACTGTTTTTT
-	TRBV19	-	TRBJ2-5	CASRETGQETQYF	TGTGCCAGTCGCGAGACAGGCCAAGAGACCCAGTACTTC
-	TRBV2	-	TRBJ2-7	CASSGLASSSYEQYF	TGTGCCAGCAGTGGGCTAGCGTCGAGCTCCTACGAGCAGTACTTC
-	TRBV20-1	once	TRBJ1-5	CSASGQAGQPQHF	TGCAGTGCTAGTGGGCAGGCAGGGCAGCCCCAGCATTTT
-	TRBV11-2	-	TRBJ2-5	CASRPTGGQETQYF	TGTGCCAGCAGACCAACCGGAGGACAGGAGACCCAGTACTTC
-	TRBV3-1/TRBV3-2	-	TRBJ2-1	CASSSTGYQFF	TGTGCCAGCAGCTCTACAGGGTATCAGTTCTTC
-	TRBV24-1	-	TRBJ1-4	CATSLGRGGAGEKLFF	TGTGCCACCAGTCTTGGACGCGGGGGCGCCGGTGAAAAACTGTTTTTT
-	TRBV4-3	-	TRBJ2-1	CASSRSSRGYNEQFF	TGCGCCAGCAGCCGCTCTTCAAGAGGCTACAATGAGCAGTTCTTC
-	TRBV18	-	TRBJ1-2	CASSPEDSYYGYTF	TGTGCCAGCTCACCTGAGGACAGCTACTATGGCTACACCTTC
-	TRBV14	-	TRBJ2-3	CASSQVQGSTDTQYF	TGTGCCAGCAGCCAAGTTCAGGGGAGCACAGATACGCAGTATTTT
TRBD1	TRBV6-2/TRBV6-3	-	TRBJ1-2	CASSYSGQGSGYTF	TGTGCCAGCAGTTACTCTGGACAGGGATCGGGCTACACCTTC
-	TRBV3-1/TRBV3-2	once	TRBJ1-1	CASSSQVNTEAFF	TGTGCCAGCAGCTCACAAGTGAACACTGAAGCTTTCTTT